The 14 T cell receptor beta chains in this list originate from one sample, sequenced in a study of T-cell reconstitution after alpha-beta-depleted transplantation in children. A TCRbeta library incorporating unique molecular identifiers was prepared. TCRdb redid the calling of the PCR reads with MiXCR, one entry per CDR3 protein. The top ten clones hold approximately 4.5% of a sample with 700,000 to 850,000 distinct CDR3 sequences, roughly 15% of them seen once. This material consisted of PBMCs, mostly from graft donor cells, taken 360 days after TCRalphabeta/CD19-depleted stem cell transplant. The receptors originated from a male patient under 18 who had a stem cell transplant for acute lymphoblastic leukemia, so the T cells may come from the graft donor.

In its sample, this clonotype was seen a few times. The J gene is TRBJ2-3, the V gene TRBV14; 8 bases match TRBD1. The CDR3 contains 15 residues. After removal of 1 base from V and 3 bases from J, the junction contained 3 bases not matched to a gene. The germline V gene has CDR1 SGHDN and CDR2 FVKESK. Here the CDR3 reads CASSQGQGLTDTQYF. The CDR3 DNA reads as TGTGCCAGCAGCCAAGGACAGGGGCTAACAGATACGCAGTATTTT.

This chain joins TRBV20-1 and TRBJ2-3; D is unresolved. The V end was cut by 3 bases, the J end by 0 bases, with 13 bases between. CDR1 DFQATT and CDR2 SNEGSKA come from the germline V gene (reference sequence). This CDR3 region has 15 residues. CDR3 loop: CSARKSAASTDTQYF. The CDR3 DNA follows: TGCAGTGCTAGGAAGAGTGCGGCTAGCACAGATACGCAGTATTTT.

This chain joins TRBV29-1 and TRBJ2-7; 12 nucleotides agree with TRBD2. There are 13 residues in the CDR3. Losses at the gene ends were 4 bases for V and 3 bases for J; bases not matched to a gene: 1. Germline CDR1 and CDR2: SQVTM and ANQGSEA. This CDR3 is CSVALAGGYEQYF. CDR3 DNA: TGCAGCGTTGCACTAGCGGGAGGCTACGAGCAGTACTTC.

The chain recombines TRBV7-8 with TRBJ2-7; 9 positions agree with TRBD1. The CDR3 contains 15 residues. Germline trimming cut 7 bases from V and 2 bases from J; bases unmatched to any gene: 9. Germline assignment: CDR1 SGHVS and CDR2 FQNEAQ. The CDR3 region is CASNPQGQGPYEQYF. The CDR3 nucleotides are TGTGCCAGCAACCCACAGGGACAGGGCCCCTACGAGCAGTACTTC.

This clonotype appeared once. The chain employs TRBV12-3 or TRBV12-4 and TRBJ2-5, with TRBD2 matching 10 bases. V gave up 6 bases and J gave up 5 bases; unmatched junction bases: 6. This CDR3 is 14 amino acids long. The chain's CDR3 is CASSSFSGRETQYF. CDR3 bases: TGTGCCAGCAGCTCGTTTAGCGGGAGGGAGACCCAGTACTTC.

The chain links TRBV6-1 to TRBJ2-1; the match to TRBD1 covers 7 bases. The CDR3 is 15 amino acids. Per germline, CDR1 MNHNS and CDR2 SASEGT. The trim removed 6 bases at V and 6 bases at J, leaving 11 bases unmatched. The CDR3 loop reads CASRLRQGMINEQFF. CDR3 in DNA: TGTGCCAGCAGGCTACGACAGGGTATGATCAATGAGCAGTTCTTC.

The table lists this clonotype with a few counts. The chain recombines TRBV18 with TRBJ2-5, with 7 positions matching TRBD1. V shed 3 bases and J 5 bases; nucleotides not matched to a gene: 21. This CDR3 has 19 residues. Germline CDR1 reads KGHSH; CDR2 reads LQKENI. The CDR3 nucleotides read TGTGCCAGCTCACCGCAACGCCGGACAGGTCGTGTTTACACGGAGACCCAGTACTTC. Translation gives CASSPQRRTGRVYTETQYF. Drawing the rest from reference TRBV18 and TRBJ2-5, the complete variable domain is NAGVMQNPRHLVRRRGQEARLRCSPMKGHSHVYWYRQLPEEGLKFMVYLQKENIIDESGMPKERFSAEFPKEGPSILRIQQVVRGDSAAYFCASSPQRRTGRVYTETQYFGPGTRLLVL.

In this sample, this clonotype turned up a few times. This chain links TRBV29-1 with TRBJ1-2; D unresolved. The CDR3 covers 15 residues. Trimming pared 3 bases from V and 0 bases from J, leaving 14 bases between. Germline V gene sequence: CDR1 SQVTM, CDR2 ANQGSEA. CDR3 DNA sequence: TGCAGCGTTGATCCCCCGGGTCTTTCTAACTATGGCTACACCTTC. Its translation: CSVDPPGLSNYGYTF. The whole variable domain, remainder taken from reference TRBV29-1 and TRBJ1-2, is SAVISQKPSRDICQRGTSLTIQCQVDSQVTMMFWYRQQPGQSLTLIATANQGSEATYESGFVIDKFPISRPNLTFSTLTVSNMSPEDSSIYLCSVDPPGLSNYGYTFGSGTRLTVV.

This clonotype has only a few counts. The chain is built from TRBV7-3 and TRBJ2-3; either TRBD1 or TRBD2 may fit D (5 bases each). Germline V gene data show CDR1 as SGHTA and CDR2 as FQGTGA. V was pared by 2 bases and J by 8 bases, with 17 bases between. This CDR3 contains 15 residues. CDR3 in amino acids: CASSLGFGAVLTQYF. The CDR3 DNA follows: TGTGCCAGCAGCTTAGGTTTCGGGGCAGTCCTTACGCAGTATTTT.

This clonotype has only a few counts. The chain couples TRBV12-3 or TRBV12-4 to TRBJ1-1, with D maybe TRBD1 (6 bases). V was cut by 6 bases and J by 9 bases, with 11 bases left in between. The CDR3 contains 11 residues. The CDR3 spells CASSRTGKAFF. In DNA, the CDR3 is TGTGCCAGCAGCCGTACAGGGAAAGCTTTCTTT.

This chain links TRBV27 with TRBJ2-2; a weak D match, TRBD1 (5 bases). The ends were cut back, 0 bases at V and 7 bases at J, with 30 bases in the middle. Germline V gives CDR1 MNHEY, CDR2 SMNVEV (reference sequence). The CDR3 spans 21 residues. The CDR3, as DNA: TGTGCCAGCAGTTTATCGTTATTCTTCGGTGCCCAACAGGCGTTAATCGGGGAGCTGTTTTTT. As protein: CASSLSLFFGAQQALIGELFF.

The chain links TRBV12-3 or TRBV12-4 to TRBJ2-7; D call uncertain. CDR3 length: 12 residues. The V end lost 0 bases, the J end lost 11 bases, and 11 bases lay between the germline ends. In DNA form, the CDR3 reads TGTGCCAGCAGTTTAGCGGTCTCACCGGAGTACTTC. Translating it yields CASSLAVSPEYF.

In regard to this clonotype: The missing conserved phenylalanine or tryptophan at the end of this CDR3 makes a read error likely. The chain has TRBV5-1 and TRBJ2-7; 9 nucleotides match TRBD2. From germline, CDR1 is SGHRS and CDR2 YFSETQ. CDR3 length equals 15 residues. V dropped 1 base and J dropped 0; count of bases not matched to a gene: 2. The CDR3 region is CASSLTSGYSYEQYC. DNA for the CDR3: TGCGCCAGCAGCTTGACTAGCGGGTACTCCTACGAGCAGTACTGC.

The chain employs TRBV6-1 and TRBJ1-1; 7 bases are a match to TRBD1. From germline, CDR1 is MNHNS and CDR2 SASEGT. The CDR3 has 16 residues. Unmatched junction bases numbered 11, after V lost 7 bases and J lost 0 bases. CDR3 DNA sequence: TGTGCCAGCACCCTACAGTACACAGGGGTGAACACTGAAGCTTTCTTT. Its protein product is CASTLQYTGVNTEAFF.